This T cell receptor beta chain was recovered during a study of technical replicates of blood from a few donors. This table comes from immunoSEQ multiplex PCR, and its TCRdb copy is limited to in-frame clones, with some not included. Here the sample spans 45,000 to 65,000 clones, 90% to 95% being singletons. The CDR3 runs to 14 residues. The V gene's germline CDR1 is SGHTA and CDR2 FQGNSA. Deletions cut 4 bases from V and 8 bases from J, with 17 bases between. Sample: PBMCs. This clonotype was obtained from a human donor in good health. Some clones in this sample may be carry-over from other donors' samples. The chain carries TRBV7-2 and TRBJ1-1; D may be TRBD1 (6 bases). For the CDR3, the DNA is TGTGCCAGCAGCTCCCTCCGGGACACCCCGGAAGCTTTCTTT. Encoded protein: CASSSLRDTPEAFF.